This paragraph reports one T cell receptor beta chain. Its antigen is still unknown. The sample comes from a study of cytomegalovirus exposure and HLA in healthy donors. Study-level information: Of around 400 genotyped donors, more than 75% grouped in the Caucasian-associated ancestry cluster. Study-level results: Previous analysis showed most TCR beta V segments were productive about 87% or about 30% of the time. Reported performance of the classifier showed diagnosis of cytomegalovirus status with high specificity and sensitivity.

60 Vbeta and 13 Jbeta primers were used in PCR. In the original analysis: In a later analysis, the count reached about 80 million unique TCR beta chains, with roughly 9.9 million shared. TCRdb's copy holds only in-frame clones and misses some; the assay was immunoSEQ multiplex PCR. V and J calls and clone size are those listed in that table; D and trimming were worked out from the DNA. The sample gives about 200,000 clones, 70% to 90% of which show up once; around 2.3% is in the top ten. The CDR3 totals 17 residues. Trimming took off 0 bases at V and 1 base at J, with 14 bases between the two ends. CDR1 is LNHNV, CDR2 YYDKDF, per germline (reference sequence).

This sequence was found in a woman aged 50 to 60 in good health and CMV-seronegative. Input material: PBMCs. The chain joins TRBV15 to TRBJ2-3; a possible D gene is TRBD2 (6 bases). For the CDR3, the DNA is TGTGCCACCAGCAGAGATGCGCGGGGCTCTGGCACAGATACGCAGTATTTT. This translates into CATSRDARGSGTDTQYF.